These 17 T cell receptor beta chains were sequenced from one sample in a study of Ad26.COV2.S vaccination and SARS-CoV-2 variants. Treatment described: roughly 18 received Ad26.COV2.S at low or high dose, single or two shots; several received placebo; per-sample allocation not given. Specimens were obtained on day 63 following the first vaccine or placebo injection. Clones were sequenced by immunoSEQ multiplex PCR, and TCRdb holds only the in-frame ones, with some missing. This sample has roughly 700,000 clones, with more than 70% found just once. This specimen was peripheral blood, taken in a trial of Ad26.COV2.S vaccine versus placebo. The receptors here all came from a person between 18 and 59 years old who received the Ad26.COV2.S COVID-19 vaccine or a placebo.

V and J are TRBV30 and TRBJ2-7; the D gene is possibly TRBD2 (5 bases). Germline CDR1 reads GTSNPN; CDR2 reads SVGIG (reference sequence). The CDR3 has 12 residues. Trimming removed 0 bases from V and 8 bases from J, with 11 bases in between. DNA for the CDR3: TGTGCCTGGAGTGTTAGGGAGACGAAGCAGTACTTC. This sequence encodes CAWSVRETKQYF.

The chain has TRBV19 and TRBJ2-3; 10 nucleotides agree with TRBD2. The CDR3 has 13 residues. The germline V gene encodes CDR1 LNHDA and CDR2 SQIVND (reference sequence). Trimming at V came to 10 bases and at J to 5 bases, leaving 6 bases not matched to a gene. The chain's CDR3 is CAISGGARDTQYF. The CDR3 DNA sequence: TGTGCCATCAGCGGGGGGGCCAGAGATACGCAGTATTTT.

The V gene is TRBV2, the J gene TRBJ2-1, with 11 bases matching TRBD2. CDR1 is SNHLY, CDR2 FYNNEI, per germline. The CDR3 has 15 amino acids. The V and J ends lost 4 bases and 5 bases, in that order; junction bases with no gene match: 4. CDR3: CASSASGGPNNEQFF. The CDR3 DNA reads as TGTGCCAGCAGTGCTAGCGGGGGGCCAAACAATGAGCAGTTCTTC.

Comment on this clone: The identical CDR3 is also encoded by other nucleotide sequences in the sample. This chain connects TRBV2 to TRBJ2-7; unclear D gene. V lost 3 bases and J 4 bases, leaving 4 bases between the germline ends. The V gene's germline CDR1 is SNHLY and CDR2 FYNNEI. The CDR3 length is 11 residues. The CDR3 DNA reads TGTGCCAGCAGTGAGAGGTACGAGCAGTACTTC. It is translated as CASSERYEQYF.

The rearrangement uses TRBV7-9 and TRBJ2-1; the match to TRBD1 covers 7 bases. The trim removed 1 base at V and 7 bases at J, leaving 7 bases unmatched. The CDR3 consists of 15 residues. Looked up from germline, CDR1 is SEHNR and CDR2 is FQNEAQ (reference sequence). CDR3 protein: CASSLGQGAKNEQFF. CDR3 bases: TGTGCCAGCAGCTTAGGACAGGGAGCGAAGAATGAGCAGTTCTTC.

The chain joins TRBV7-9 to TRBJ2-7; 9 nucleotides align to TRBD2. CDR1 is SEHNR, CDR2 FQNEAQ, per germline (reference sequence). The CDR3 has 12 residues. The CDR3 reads CASRGGAQEQYF. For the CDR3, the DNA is TGTGCTTCCCGCGGGGGGGCTCAAGAGCAGTACTTC.

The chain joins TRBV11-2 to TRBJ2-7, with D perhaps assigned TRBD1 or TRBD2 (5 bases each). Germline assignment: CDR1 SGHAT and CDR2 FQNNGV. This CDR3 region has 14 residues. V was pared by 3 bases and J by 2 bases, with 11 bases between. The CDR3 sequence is CASSLRGGTYEQYF. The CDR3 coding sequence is TGTGCCAGCAGCTTGCGTGGGGGAACCTACGAGCAGTACTTC.

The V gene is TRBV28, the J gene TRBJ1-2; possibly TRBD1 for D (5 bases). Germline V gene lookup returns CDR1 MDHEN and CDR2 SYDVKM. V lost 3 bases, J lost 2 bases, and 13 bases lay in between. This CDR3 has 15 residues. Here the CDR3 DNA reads TGTGCCAGCAGTTTTGGGCGCAGGGTCAACTATGGCTACACCTTC. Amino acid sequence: CASSFGRRVNYGYTF.

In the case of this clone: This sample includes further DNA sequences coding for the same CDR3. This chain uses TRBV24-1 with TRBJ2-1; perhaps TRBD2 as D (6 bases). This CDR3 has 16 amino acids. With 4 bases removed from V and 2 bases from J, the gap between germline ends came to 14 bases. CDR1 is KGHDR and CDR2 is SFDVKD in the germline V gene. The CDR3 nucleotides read TGTGCCACCAGTGACCCGACTAGTGGGGCCTACAATGAGCAGTTCTTC. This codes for CATSDPTSGAYNEQFF.

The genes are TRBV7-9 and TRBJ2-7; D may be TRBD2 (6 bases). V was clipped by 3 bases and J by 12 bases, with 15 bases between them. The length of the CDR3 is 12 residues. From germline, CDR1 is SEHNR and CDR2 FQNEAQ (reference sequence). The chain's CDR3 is CASSFLATIPYF. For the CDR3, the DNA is TGTGCCAGCAGCTTCCTAGCGACTATTCCGTACTTC.

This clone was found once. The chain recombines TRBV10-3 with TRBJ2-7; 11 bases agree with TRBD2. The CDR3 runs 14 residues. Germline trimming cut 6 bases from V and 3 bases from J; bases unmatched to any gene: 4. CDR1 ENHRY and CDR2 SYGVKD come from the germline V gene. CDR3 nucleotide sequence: TGTGCCATCAGAACGACTAGCGGGAACTACGAGCAGTACTTC. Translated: CAIRTTSGNYEQYF.

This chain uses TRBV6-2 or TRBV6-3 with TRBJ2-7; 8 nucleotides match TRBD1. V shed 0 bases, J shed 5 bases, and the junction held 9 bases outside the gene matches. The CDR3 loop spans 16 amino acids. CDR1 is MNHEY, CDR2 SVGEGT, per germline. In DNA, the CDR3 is TGTGCCAGCAGTTACTCCGGACAGGGAATGGTTGACGAGCAGTACTTC. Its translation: CASSYSGQGMVDEQYF.

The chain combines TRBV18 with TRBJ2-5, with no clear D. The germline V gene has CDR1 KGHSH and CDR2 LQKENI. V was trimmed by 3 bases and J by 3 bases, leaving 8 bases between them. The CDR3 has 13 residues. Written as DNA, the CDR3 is TGTGCCAGCTCACCGCAGATTGAAGAGACCCAGTACTTC. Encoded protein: CASSPQIEETQYF.

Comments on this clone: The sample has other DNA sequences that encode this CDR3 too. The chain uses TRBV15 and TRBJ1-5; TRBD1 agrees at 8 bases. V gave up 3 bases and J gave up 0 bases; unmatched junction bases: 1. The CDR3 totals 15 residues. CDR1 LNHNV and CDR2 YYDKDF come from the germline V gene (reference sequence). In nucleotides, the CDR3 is TGTGCCACCAGCAGGGACAGGGTTAGCAATCAGCCCCAGCATTTT. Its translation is CATSRDRVSNQPQHF.

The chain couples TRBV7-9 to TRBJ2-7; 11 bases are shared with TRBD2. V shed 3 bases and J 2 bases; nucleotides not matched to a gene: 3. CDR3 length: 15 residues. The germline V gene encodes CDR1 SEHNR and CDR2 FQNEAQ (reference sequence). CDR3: CASSLRLAGTYEQYF. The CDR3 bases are TGTGCCAGCAGCTTGAGACTAGCGGGGACCTACGAGCAGTACTTC.

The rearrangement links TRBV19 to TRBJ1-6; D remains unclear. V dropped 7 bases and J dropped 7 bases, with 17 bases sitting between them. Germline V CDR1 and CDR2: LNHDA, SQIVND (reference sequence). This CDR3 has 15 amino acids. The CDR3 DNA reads TGTGCCAGTAACCGAGGGCGAGGGCGGAATTCACCCCTCCACTTT. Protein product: CASNRGRGRNSPLHF.

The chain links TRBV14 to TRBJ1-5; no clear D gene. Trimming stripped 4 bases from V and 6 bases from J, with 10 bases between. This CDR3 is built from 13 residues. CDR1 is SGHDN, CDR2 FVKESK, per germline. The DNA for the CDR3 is TGTGCCAGCAGCCGGAGTTTGGGTCAGCCCCAGCATTTT. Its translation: CASSRSLGQPQHF.